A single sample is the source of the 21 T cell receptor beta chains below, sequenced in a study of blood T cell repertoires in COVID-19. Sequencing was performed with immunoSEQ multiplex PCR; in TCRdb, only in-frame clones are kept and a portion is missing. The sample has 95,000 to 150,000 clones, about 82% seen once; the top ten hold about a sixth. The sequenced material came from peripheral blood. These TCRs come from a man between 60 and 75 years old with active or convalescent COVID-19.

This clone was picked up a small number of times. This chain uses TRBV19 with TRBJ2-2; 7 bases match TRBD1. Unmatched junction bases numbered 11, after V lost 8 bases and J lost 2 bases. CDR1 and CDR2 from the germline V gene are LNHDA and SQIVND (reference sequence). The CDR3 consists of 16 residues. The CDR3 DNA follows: TGTGCCAGTTCTAAGGGGGCAGGGGTAAACACCGGGGAGCTGTTTTTT. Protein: CASSKGAGVNTGELFF.

The CDR3 is CASSRKTGFYGYTF. CDR3 sequence (DNA): TGTGCCAGCAGTCGGAAAACAGGGTTCTATGGCTACACCTTC. V and J are TRBV6-5 and TRBJ1-2; a possible D gene is TRBD1 (6 bases). CDR3 length equals 14 residues. V was cut by 5 bases and J by 4 bases, with 14 bases left in between. The germline V gene has CDR1 MNHEY and CDR2 SVGAGI.

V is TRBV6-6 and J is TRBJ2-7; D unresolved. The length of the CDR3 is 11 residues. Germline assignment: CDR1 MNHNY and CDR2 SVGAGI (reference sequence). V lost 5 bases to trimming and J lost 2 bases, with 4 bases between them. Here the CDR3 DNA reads TGTGCCAGCAGTCCGGCCTACGAGCAGTACTTC. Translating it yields CASSPAYEQYF.

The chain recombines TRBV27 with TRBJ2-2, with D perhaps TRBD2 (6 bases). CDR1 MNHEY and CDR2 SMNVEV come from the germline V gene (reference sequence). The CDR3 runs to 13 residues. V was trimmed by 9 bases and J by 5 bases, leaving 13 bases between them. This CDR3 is CASRGRGTGELFF. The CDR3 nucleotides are TGTGCCAGTAGAGGCCGGGGGACCGGGGAGCTGTTTTTT.

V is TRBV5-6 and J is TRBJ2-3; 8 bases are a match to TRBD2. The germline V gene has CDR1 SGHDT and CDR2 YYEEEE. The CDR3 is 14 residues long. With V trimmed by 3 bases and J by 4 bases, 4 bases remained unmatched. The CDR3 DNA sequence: TGTGCCAGCAGCTACTCAGCGGGAGCAGATACGCAGTATTTT. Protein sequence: CASSYSAGADTQYF.

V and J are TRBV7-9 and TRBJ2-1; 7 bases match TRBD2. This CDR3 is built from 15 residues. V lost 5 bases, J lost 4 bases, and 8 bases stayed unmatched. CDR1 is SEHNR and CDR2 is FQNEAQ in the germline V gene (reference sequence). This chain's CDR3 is CASSRLAELYNEQFF. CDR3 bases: TGTGCCAGCAGCCGCCTAGCGGAGTTATACAATGAGCAGTTCTTC.

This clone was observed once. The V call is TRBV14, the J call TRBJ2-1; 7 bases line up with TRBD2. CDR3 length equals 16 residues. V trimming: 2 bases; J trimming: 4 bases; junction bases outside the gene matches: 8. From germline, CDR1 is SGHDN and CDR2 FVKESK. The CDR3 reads CASSQREGALYNEQFF. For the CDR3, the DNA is TGTGCCAGCAGCCAAAGGGAGGGAGCCTTATACAATGAGCAGTTCTTC.

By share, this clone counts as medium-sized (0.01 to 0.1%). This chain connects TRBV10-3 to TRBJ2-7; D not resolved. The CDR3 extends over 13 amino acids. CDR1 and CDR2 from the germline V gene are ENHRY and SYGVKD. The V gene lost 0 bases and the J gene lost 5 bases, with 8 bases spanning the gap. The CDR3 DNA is TGTGCCATCAGTGAGTCCACGAGAGACGAGCAGTACTTC. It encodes CAISESTRDEQYF.

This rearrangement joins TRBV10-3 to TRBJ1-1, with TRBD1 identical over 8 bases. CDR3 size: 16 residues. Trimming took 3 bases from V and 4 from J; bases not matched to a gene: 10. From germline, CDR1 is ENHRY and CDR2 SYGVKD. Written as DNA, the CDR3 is TGTGCCATCAGTGATCTCCAGGGGGCTTTGCCCACTGAAGCTTTCTTT. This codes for CAISDLQGALPTEAFF.

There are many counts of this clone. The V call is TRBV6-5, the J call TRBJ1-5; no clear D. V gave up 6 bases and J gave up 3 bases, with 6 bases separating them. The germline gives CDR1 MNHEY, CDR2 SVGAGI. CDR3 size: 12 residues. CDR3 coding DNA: TGTGCCAGCAGAGCTTACAATCAGCCCCAGCATTTT. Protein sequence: CASRAYNQPQHF.

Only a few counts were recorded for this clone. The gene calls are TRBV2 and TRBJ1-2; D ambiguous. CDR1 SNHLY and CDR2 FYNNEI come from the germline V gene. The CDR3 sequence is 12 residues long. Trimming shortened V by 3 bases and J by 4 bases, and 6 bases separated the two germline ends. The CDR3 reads CASSERLYGYTF. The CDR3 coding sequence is TGTGCCAGCAGTGAGCGGCTCTATGGCTACACCTTC. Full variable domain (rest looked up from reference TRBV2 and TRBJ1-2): EPEVTQTPSHQVTQMGQEVILRCVPISNHLYFYWYRQILGQKVEFLVSFYNNEISEKSEIFDDQFSVERPDGSNFTLKIRSTKLEDSAMYFCASSERLYGYTFGSGTRLTVV.

The CDR3 protein is CASSLTGGEHGYTF. The CDR3 DNA reads TGTGCCAGCAGCTTAACGGGGGGGGAGCATGGCTACACCTTC. V gene TRBV7-2 combines with J gene TRBJ1-2; D possibly corresponds to TRBD1 (5 bases). The CDR3 spans 14 residues. V gave up 2 bases and J gave up 6 bases, with 13 bases separating them. From germline, CDR1 is SGHTA and CDR2 FQGNSA.

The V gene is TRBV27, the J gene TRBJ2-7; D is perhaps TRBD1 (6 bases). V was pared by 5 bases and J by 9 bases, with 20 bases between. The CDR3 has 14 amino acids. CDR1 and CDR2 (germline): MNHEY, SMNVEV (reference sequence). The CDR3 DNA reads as TGTGCCAGCAGTATACGACAGGACGATTATGTGCAGTACTTC. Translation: CASSIRQDDYVQYF.

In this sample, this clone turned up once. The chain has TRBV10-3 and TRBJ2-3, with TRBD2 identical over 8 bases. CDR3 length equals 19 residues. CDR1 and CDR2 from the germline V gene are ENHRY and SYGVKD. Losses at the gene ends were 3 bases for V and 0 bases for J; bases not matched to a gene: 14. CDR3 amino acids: CAISEKRVSSGSSTDTQYF. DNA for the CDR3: TGTGCCATCAGTGAAAAAAGGGTTTCTAGCGGGTCTAGCACAGATACGCAGTATTTT.

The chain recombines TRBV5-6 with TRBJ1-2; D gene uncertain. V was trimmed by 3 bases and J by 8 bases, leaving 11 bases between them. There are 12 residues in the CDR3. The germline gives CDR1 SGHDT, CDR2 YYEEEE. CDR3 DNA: TGTGCCAGCAGCTGGACCTCGGGGGGCTACACCTTC. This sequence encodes CASSWTSGGYTF.

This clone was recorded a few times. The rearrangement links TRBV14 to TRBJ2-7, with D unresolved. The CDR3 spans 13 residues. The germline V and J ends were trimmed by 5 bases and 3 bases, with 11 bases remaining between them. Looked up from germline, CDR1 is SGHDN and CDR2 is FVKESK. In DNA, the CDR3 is TGTGCCAGCAGCTACCAGACTTACTACGAGCAGTACTTC. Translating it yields CASSYQTYYEQYF.

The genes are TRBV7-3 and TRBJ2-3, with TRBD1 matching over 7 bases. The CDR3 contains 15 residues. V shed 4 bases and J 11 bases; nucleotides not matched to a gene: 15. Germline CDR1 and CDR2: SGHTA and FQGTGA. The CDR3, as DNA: TGTGCCAGCAGCTCCCGGGTTGGACAGGAAAGTAGGCAGTATTTT. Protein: CASSSRVGQESRQYF.

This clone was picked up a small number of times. The CDR3 nucleotides read TGCGCCAGCAGCCAAGGGGCCAGCTACGAGCAGTACTTC. Translating it yields CASSQGASYEQYF. The chain employs TRBV4-3 and TRBJ2-7; no definite D call. CDR1 is LGHNA and CDR2 is YSLEER in the germline V gene. The CDR3 length is 13 residues. The ends were cut back, 1 base at V and 3 bases at J, with 7 bases in the middle.

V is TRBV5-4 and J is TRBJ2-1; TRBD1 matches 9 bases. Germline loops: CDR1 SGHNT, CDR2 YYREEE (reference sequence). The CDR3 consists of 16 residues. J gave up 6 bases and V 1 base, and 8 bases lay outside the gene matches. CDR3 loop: CASSLRAGTGPNEQFF. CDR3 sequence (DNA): TGTGCCAGCAGCTTGAGGGCCGGGACAGGGCCCAATGAGCAGTTCTTC.

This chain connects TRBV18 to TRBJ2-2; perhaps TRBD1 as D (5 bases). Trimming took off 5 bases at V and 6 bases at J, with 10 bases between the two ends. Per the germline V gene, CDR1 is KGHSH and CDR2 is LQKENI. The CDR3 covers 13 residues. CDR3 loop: CASSAGAAGELFF. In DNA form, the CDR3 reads TGTGCCAGCTCAGCTGGGGCGGCCGGGGAGCTGTTTTTT.

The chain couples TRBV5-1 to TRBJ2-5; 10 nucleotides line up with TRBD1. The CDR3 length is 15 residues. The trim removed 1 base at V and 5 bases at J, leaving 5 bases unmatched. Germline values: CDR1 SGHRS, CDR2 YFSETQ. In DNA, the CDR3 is TGCGCCAGCAGCTTGTCGGGACAGGGGTTGGAGACCCAGTACTTC. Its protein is CASSLSGQGLETQYF.